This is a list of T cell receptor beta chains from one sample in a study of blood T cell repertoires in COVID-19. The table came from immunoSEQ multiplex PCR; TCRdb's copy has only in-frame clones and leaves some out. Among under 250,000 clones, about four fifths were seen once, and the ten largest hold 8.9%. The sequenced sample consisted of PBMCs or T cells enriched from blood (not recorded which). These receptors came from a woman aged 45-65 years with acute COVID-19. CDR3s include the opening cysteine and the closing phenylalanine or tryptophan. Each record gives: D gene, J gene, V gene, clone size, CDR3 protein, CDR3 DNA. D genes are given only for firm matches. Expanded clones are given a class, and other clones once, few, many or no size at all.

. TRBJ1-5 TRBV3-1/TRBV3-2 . CASGPTGSNQPQHF TGTGCCAGCGGCCCCACGGGGTCTAATCAGCCCCAGCATTTT
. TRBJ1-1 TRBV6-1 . CASSRLQGMGTEAFF TGTGCCAGCAGTCGCCTACAGGGAATGGGCACTGAAGCTTTCTTT
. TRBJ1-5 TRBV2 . CASSDGKGSNQPQHF TGTGCCAGCAGTGACGGGAAAGGGAGCAATCAGCCCCAGCATTTT
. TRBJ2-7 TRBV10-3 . CAISVGDGGLGEQYF TGTGCCATCAGTGTCGGTGACGGGGGGCTGGGCGAGCAGTACTTC
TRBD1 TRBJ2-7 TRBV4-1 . CASSPGTGTYEQYF TGCGCCAGCAGCCCCGGGACAGGGACCTACGAGCAGTACTTC
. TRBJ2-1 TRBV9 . CASSVEQESTYNEQFF TGTGCCAGCAGCGTAGAACAGGAGTCGACCTACAATGAGCAGTTCTTC
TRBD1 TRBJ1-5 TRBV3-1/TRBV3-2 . CASSQGGQGARGQPQHF TGTGCCAGCAGCCAAGGGGGACAGGGGGCGAGGGGTCAGCCCCAGCATTTT
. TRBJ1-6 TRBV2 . CASSENSNYNSPLHF TGTGCCAGCAGTGAGAACAGCAACTATAATTCACCCCTCCACTTT
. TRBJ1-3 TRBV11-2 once CASSLERARFSGNTIYF TGTGCCAGCAGCTTAGAGAGGGCTCGGTTCTCTGGAAACACCATATATTTT
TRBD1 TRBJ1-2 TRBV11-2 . CASSFTGGANYGYTF TGTGCCAGCAGCTTCACAGGGGGAGCTAACTATGGCTACACCTTC
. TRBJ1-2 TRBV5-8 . CASSFGGRSFYGYTF TGTGCCAGCAGCTTCGGCGGGCGTTCTTTCTATGGCTACACCTTC
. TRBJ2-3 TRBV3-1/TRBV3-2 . CASSQDWRDTQYF TGTGCCAGCAGCCAAGATTGGAGAGATACGCAGTATTTT
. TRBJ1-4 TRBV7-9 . CASRPQGGEKLFF TGTGCCAGCAGACCCCAGGGCGGTGAAAAACTGTTTTTT
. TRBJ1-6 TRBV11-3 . CASSLDKGDSPLHF TGTGCCAGCAGCTTAGATAAGGGGGATTCACCCCTCCACTTT
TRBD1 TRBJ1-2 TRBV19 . CASSFTGDGYTF TGTGCCAGTAGTTTCACAGGGGATGGCTACACCTTC
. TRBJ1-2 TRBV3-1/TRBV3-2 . CASSQAGPGYTF TGTGCCAGCAGCCAGGCAGGGCCTGGCTACACCTTC
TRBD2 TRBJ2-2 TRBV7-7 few CASSLGREPTGELFF TGTGCCAGCAGCTTGGGGCGGGAGCCCACCGGGGAGCTGTTTTTT
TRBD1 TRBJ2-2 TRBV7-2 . CASSARQGANTGELFF TGTGCCAGCAGCGCTCGACAGGGAGCGAACACCGGGGAGCTGTTTTTT
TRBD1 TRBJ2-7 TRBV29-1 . CSVVFRDRGQNEQYF TGCAGCGTTGTGTTCCGGGACAGGGGGCAAAACGAGCAGTACTTC
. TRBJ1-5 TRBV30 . CAWRRSWDQPQHF TGTGCCTGGAGGCGGTCGTGGGATCAGCCCCAGCATTTT
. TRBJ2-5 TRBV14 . CASSLRAVQTQYF TGTGCCAGCAGCCTTAGAGCGGTACAGACCCAGTACTTC
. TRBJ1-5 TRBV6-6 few CASSYPEDAQPQHF TGTGCCAGCAGTTACCCGGAGGATGCTCAGCCCCAGCATTTT
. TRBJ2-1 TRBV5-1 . CASSLLGNKDNEQFF TGCGCCAGCAGCTTGTTGGGCAACAAGGACAATGAGCAGTTCTTC
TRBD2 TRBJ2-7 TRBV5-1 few CASSGGDWPYEQYF TGCGCCAGCAGCGGGGGGGACTGGCCGTACGAGCAGTACTTC
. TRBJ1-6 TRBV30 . CAYMPHEASPLHF TGTGCCTATATGCCCCATGAAGCTTCACCCCTCCACTTT
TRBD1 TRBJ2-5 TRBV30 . CAWGTGTQETQYF TGTGCCTGGGGGACAGGGACGCAAGAGACCCAGTACTTC
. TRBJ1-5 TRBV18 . CASSPTQDSNQPQHF TGTGCCAGCTCACCAACTCAGGATAGCAATCAGCCCCAGCATTTT
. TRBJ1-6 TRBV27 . CASSNRAGPYNSPLHF TGTGCCAGCAGTAATAGAGCAGGTCCCTATAATTCACCCCTCCACTTT
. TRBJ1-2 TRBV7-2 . CASSINAAGGGYTF TGTGCCAGCAGCATCAATGCGGCAGGCGGGGGCTACACCTTC
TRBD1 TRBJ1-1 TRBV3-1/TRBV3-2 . CASSPRTGGVFGAFF TGTGCCAGCAGCCCACGGACAGGGGGAGTCTTCGGAGCTTTCTTT
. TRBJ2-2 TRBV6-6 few CASNPVGVSGELFF TGTGCCAGCAACCCCGTCGGGGTATCCGGGGAGCTGTTTTTT
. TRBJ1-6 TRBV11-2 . CASSLNRVNSPLHF TGTGCCAGCAGCTTAAACAGGGTTAATTCACCCCTCCACTTT
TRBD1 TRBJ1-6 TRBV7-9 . CASSTGTAFNSPLHF TGTGCCAGCAGTACGGGGACAGCGTTTAATTCACCCCTCCACTTT
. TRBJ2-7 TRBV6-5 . CASSYSVRESYEQYF TGTGCCAGCAGTTACTCGGTACGGGAGTCGTACGAGCAGTACTTC
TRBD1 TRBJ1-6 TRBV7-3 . CASSLTDRLNSPLHF TGTGCCAGCAGCTTAACGGACAGGCTTAATTCACCCCTCCACTTT
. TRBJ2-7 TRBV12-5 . CASGLGGAYEQYF TGTGCTAGTGGTTTGGGGGGGGCCTACGAGCAGTACTTC
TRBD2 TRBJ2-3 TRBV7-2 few CASSLTGLAGAGTDTQYF TGTGCCAGCAGCTTAACAGGACTAGCGGGAGCGGGCACAGATACGCAGTATTTT
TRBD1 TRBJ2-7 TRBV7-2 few CASSYPGTASYEQYF TGTGCCAGCAGTTACCCCGGGACAGCGTCCTACGAGCAGTACTTC
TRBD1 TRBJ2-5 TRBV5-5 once CASTRTTGSKTQYF TGTGCCAGCACTCGGACGACAGGGAGCAAGACCCAGTACTTC
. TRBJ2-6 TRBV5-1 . CASSLDRQGGVLTF TGCGCCAGCAGCTTGGATCGGCAGGGGGGTGTCCTGACTTTC
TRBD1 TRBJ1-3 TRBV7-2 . CASSRDSGNTIYF TGTGCCAGCAGCCGGGACAGTGGAAACACCATATATTTT